The rows below give T cell receptor beta chains drawn from one sample of a study of CD8 T cells in ankylosing spondylitis. TCRdb passed the 5' RACE reads through MiXCR, listing each CDR3 protein once. The data show 130,000 or so distinct CDR3 sequences, approximately 17% seen once. The sequencing input was blood, either unsorted or a sorted T cell fraction (not recorded which). These receptors all come from a male donor with ankylosing spondylitis. CDR3s include the opening cysteine and the closing phenylalanine or tryptophan. The D gene is left open where the match is weak. A row's size may be missing; if present it is once, few, many or a size class.

J gene	D gene	clone size	V gene	CDR3 length	CDR3 protein	CDR3 DNA
TRBJ2-7	TRBD2	few	TRBV15	16	CATSGSGRWGSYEQYF	TGTGCCACCAGCGGGAGCGGGAGATGGGGGTCCTACGAGCAGTACTTC
TRBJ2-1	TRBD2	few	TRBV7-9	15	CASSPGLAIGNEQFF	TGTGCCAGCAGCCCGGGACTAGCGATTGGAAATGAGCAGTTCTTC
TRBJ1-1	TRBD1	NA	TRBV9	13	CASSAGTGGPAFF	TGTGCCAGCAGCGCCGGGACAGGAGGGCCAGCTTTCTTT
TRBJ2-7	TRBD2	NA	TRBV4-2	17	CASSQDGGAGGPYEQYF	TGTGCCAGCAGCCAAGATGGGGGAGCGGGAGGCCCCTACGAGCAGTACTTC
TRBJ2-2	NA	NA	TRBV11-2	16	CASLQPRDSYTGELFF	TGTGCCAGCCTCCAACCGCGGGACTCCTACACCGGGGAGCTGTTTTTT
TRBJ2-7	TRBD2	few	TRBV5-1	16	CASSLERASGSTEQYF	TGCGCCAGCAGCTTGGAGCGGGCTAGCGGGAGTACCGAGCAGTACTTC
TRBJ2-1	NA	few	TRBV24-1	12	CATSEGWGEQFF	TGTGCCACCAGTGAGGGGTGGGGCGAGCAGTTCTTC
TRBJ1-2	NA	few	TRBV5-1	15	CASSPEGRINYGYTF	TGCGCCAGCAGCCCGGAGGGCAGGATTAACTATGGCTACACCTTC
TRBJ2-7	NA	NA	TRBV3-1	14	CASSQAQGTYEQYF	TGTGCCAGCAGCCAAGCTCAAGGTACCTACGAGCAGTACTTC
TRBJ2-7	NA	few	TRBV28	12	CASSTYSYEQYF	TGTGCCAGCAGTACCTACAGCTACGAGCAGTACTTC
TRBJ2-2	TRBD2	NA	TRBV2	17	CASSEALAGGVAGELFF	TGTGCCAGCAGTGAAGCCCTAGCGGGGGGGGTTGCCGGGGAGCTGTTTTTT
TRBJ2-1	TRBD2	many	TRBV3-1	17	CASSQEGSGRRYNEQFF	TGTGCCAGCAGCCAAGAAGGTAGCGGGAGGCGTTACAATGAGCAGTTCTTC
TRBJ2-1	NA	few	TRBV28	15	CASSQTATGHNEQFF	TGTGCCAGCAGTCAAACCGCGACAGGTCACAATGAGCAGTTCTTC
TRBJ2-5	NA	NA	TRBV9	14	CASSEGGTIETQYF	TGTGCCAGCAGCGAAGGAGGGACAATAGAGACCCAGTACTTC
TRBJ2-5	NA	many	TRBV7-9	12	CASSLAGETQYF	TGTGCCAGCAGCTTAGCCGGGGAGACCCAGTACTTC
TRBJ2-1	NA	NA	TRBV6-1	16	CASRGDGLSSYNEQFF	TGTGCCAGCAGGGGGGACGGATTGAGCTCCTACAATGAGCAGTTCTTC
TRBJ2-1	NA	many	TRBV20-1	16	CSARAILANSYNEQFF	TGCAGTGCTAGAGCCATATTAGCGAACTCCTACAATGAGCAGTTCTTC
TRBJ2-7	NA	few	TRBV12-3/TRBV12-4	14	CASSFGGNPYEQYF	TGTGCCAGCAGTTTTGGTGGTAACCCCTACGAGCAGTACTTC